This T cell receptor (beta chain) came from a study of cytomegalovirus exposure and HLA in healthy donors. Whole-study results and caveats: Information on immune exposure was restricted to one variable (CMV serostatus). On later analysis, the bulk of CMV-associated TCR beta chains appeared to be HLA-restricted.

With respect to this clone: Its cognate antigen is unknown.

The V end lost 0 bases, the J end lost 10 bases, and 10 bases lay between the germline ends. From germline, CDR1 is LGHNT and CDR2 FRNRAP. This CDR3 region has 13 residues. Primers for the PCR totalled 60 Vbeta and 13 Jbeta. This table comes from immunoSEQ multiplex PCR, and its TCRdb copy is limited to in-frame clones, with some not included. The table lists approximately 190,000 clones, about two thirds of them singletons. The chain combines TRBV12-5 with TRBJ2-1; no definite D call. This TCR was sampled from a man aged 35 to 55 in good health and CMV-seropositive. Sequencing was done on a sample of PBMCs. The CDR3 DNA sequence: TGTGCTAGTGGTTTGGTAGTCAGGAAAGAGCAGTTCTTC. Translating it yields CASGLVVRKEQFF.